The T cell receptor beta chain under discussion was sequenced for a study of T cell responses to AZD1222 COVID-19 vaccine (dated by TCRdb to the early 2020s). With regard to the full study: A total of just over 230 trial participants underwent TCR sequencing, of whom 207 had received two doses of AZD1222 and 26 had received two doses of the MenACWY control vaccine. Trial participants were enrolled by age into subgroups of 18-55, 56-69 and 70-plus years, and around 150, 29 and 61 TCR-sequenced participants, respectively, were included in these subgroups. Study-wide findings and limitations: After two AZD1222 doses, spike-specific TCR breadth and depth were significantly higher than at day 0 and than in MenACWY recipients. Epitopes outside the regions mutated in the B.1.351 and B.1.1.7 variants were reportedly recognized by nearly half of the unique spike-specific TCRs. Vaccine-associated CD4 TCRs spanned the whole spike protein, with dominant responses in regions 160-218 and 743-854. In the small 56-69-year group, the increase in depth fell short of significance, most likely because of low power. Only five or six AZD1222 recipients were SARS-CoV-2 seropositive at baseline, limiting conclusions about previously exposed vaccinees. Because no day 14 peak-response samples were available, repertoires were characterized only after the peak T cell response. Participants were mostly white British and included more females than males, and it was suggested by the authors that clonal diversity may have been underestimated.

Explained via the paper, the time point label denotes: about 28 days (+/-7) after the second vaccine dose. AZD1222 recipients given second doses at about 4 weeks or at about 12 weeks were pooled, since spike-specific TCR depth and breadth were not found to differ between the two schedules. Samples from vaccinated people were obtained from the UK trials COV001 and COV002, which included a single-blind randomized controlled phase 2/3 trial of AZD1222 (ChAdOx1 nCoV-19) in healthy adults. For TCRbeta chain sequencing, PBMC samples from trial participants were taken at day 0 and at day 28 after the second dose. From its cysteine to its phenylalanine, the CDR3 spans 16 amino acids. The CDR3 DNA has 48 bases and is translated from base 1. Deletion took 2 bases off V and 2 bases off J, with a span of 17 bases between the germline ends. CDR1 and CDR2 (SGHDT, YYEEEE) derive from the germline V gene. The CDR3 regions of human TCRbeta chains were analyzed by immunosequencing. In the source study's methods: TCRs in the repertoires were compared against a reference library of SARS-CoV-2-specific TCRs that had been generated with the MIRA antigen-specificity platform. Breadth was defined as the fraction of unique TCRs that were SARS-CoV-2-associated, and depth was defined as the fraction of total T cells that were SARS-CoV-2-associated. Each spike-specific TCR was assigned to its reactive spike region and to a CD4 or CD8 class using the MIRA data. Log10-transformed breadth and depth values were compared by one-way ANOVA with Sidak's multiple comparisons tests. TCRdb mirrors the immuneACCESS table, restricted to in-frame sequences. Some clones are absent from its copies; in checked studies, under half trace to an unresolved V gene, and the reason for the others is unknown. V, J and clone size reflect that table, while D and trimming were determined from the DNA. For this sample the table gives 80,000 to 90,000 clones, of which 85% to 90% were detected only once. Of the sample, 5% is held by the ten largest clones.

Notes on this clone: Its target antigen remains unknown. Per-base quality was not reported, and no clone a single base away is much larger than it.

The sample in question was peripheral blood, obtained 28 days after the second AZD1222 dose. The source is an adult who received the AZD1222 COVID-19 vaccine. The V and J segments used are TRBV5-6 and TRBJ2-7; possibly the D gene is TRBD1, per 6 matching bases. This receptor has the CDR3 CASSFPGVRSTYEQYF. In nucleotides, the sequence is TGTGCCAGCAGCTTCCCAGGGGTTCGTAGCACCTACGAGCAGTACTTC.